These 18 T cell receptor beta chains originate from one sample sequenced in a study of T cell clonotyping in hematopoietic cell transplantation. Produced via immunoSEQ multiplex PCR; TCRdb's table is partial and in-frame only. The sample has more than 55,000 clones, 94% seen once. Sequenced sample: peripheral blood mononuclear cells. These receptors were collected from a man between 50 and 59 years old in good health. Some clones in this sample may be carry-over from other donors' samples.

This sequence joins TRBV19 and TRBJ1-1; D is unclear. Per the germline V gene, CDR1 is LNHDA and CDR2 is SQIVND (reference sequence). The CDR3 contains 14 residues. V was trimmed by 4 bases and J by 3 bases, leaving 12 bases between them. The CDR3 loop reads CASSTYGRDTEAFF. CDR3 DNA: TGTGCCAGTAGTACCTACGGGCGTGACACTGAAGCTTTCTTT. The complete variable domain, with remaining parts taken from reference TRBV19 and TRBJ1-1, reads DGGITQSPKYLFRKEGQNVTLSCEQNLNHDAMYWYRQDPGQGLRLIYYSQIVNDFQKGDIAEGYSVSREKKESFPLTVTSAQKNPTAFYLCASSTYGRDTEAFFGQGTRLTVV.

The V gene is TRBV19, the J gene TRBJ1-2; no clear D gene. Germline CDR1 LNHDA, CDR2 SQIVND (reference sequence). This CDR3 contains 16 residues. Trimming left V 8 bases short and J 0 bases short, with 19 bases between. This CDR3 reads CASGDLQLLSNYGYTF. The CDR3 DNA reads TGTGCCAGTGGAGACTTACAGCTCCTCTCTAACTATGGCTACACCTTC.

The J gene is TRBJ1-5, the V gene TRBV28; D remains ambiguous. Germline V gene sequence: CDR1 MDHEN, CDR2 SYDVKM. V was clipped by 7 bases and J by 7 bases, with 5 bases between them. The CDR3 contains 10 residues. In nucleotides, the CDR3 is TGTGCCAGCAATGGGCAGCCCCAGCATTTT. Translated, it gives CASNGQPQHF.

The chain employs TRBV30 and TRBJ2-2, with D unclear. The germline gives CDR1 GTSNPN, CDR2 SVGIG (reference sequence). This CDR3 region has 12 residues. V lost 4 bases and J 6 bases, leaving 9 bases between the germline ends. CDR3 amino acids: CAWNPTPGELFF. The CDR3 nucleotides read TGTGCCTGGAACCCTACTCCCGGGGAGCTGTTTTTT.

CDR3 protein: CASSLGRYEQYF. As DNA, the CDR3 is TGTGCCAGCAGCTTAGGGCGGTACGAGCAGTACTTC. The rearrangement uses TRBV7-9 and TRBJ2-7, with D uncertain. The germline V and J ends were trimmed by 1 base and 4 bases, with 5 bases remaining between them. The CDR3 has 12 residues. In germline, CDR1 is SEHNR, CDR2 FQNEAQ (reference sequence).

The V call is TRBV6-6, the J call TRBJ2-2; D may correspond to TRBD1 or TRBD2 (6 bases each). V was shortened by 6 bases and J by 5 bases, with 16 bases between the two germline ends. CDR1 and CDR2 from the germline V gene are MNHNY and SVGAGI (reference sequence). This CDR3 is 15 amino acids long. CDR3 in amino acids: CASSGGTPTTGELFF. The CDR3 DNA reads as TGTGCCAGCAGCGGCGGGACACCTACTACCGGGGAGCTGTTTTTT.

The V and J genes are TRBV7-2 and TRBJ1-5, with TRBD1 matching 10 bases. CDR1 and CDR2 from the germline V gene are SGHTA and FQGNSA. The ends lost 3 bases at V and 1 base at J; junction bases unmatched: 6. The CDR3 is 17 residues long. The CDR3 DNA follows: TGTGCCAGCAGCTTCGGGACAGGGGCCAAAAGCAATCAGCCCCAGCATTTT. This translates into CASSFGTGAKSNQPQHF.

The chain carries TRBV9 and TRBJ1-2; D is perhaps TRBD1 (6 bases). The ends were cut back, 2 bases at V and 2 bases at J, with 7 bases in the middle. CDR3 length: 13 residues. Germline lookup yields CDR1 SGDLS and CDR2 YYNGEE. CDR3 nucleotide sequence: TGTGCCAGCAGCGTCGGACAGAACTATGGCTACACCTTC. Its translation is CASSVGQNYGYTF. Full variable domain (outside the CDR3, taken from reference TRBV9 and TRBJ1-2): DSGVTQTPKHLITATGQRVTLRCSPRSGDLSVYWYQQSLDQGLQFLIQYYNGEERAKGNILERFSAQQFPDLHSELNLSSLELGDSALYFCASSVGQNYGYTFGSGTRLTVV.

This rearrangement joins TRBV6-5 to TRBJ1-2, with D possibly matching TRBD1 (6 bases). This CDR3 contains 13 residues. Germline V gene sequence: CDR1 MNHEY, CDR2 SVGAGI. V was cut by 10 bases and J by 2 bases, with 14 bases left in between. CDR3 in amino acids: CATLSGTNYGYTF. CDR3 DNA: TGTGCCACCCTAAGCGGGACAAACTATGGCTACACCTTC.

This rearrangement joins TRBV19 to TRBJ1-1, with a weak D call TRBD1 (6 bases). CDR1 and CDR2 (germline): LNHDA, SQIVND (reference sequence). Trimming removed 6 bases from V and 6 bases from J, with 17 bases in between. The CDR3 covers 14 residues. CDR3 sequence: CASSSRGAGSEAFF. CDR3 in DNA: TGTGCCAGTAGCTCCAGGGGCGCAGGGTCTGAAGCTTTCTTT.

The chain links TRBV7-2 to TRBJ2-4; no reliable D call. Germline assignment: CDR1 SGHTA and CDR2 FQGNSA. V was trimmed by 1 base and J by 4 bases, leaving 11 bases between them. The CDR3 spans 15 residues. In nucleotides, the CDR3 is TGTGCCAGCAGCTTAGAACAAACGATTAAAAACATTCAGTACTTC. It codes for CASSLEQTIKNIQYF.

The rearrangement uses TRBV28 and TRBJ2-5; no clear D. V was clipped by 4 bases and J by 3 bases, with 12 bases between them. The CDR3 totals 14 residues. In germline, CDR1 is MDHEN, CDR2 SYDVKM. This CDR3 is CASSSLKAEETQYF. The DNA for the CDR3 is TGTGCCAGCAGTTCCCTAAAAGCCGAAGAGACCCAGTACTTC.

A single count supports this clone. The J gene is TRBJ1-2, the V gene TRBV10-3; D is possibly TRBD1 (6 bases). Germline-derived CDR1 and CDR2 are ENHRY and SYGVKD. The V end was cut by 4 bases, the J end by 0 bases, with 21 bases between. The CDR3 runs to 18 residues. This CDR3 is CAISGGAGSGESNYGYTF. The CDR3 DNA reads TGTGCCATCAGTGGGGGGGCAGGGAGCGGGGAGTCTAACTATGGCTACACCTTC.

This chain links TRBV7-9 with TRBJ1-2; no clear D. There are 14 residues in the CDR3. V gave up 5 bases and J gave up 0 bases, with 10 bases separating them. The germline gives CDR1 SEHNR, CDR2 FQNEAQ (reference sequence). Written as DNA, the CDR3 is TGTGCCAGCAGCCCCCGCTTCTCTAACTATGGCTACACCTTC. This encodes CASSPRFSNYGYTF.

The chain uses TRBV7-2 and TRBJ2-1; 9 nucleotides agree with TRBD1. Germline V gene sequence: CDR1 SGHTA, CDR2 FQGNSA. V was pared by 4 bases and J by 1 base, with 2 bases of the junction left unmatched. The CDR3 extends over 15 amino acids. In nucleotides, the CDR3 is TGTGCCAGCAGCTCTGGACAGGGGTCCTACAATGAGCAGTTCTTC. Protein: CASSSGQGSYNEQFF.

The chain joins TRBV6-5 to TRBJ1-1; D is possibly TRBD1 (6 bases). Germline V gene sequence: CDR1 MNHEY, CDR2 SVGAGI. This CDR3 is built from 14 residues. V shed 2 bases and J shed 5 bases, with 12 bases lying between them. This CDR3 reads CASSYEGGETEAFF. CDR3 bases: TGTGCCAGCAGTTACGAGGGGGGAGAAACTGAAGCTTTCTTT.

CDR3 DNA sequence: TGTGCCAGCAGTGTCCGGGGCCGGCAGGCCACCGGGGAGCTGTTTTTT. This codes for CASSVRGRQATGELFF. The chain joins TRBV25-1 to TRBJ2-2, with D possibly being TRBD1 or TRBD2 (5 bases each). This CDR3 comprises 16 residues. V gave up 4 bases and J gave up 4 bases, with 16 bases separating them. The germline V gene encodes CDR1 MGHDK and CDR2 SYGVNS.

This chain joins TRBV9 and TRBJ1-3; D gene uncertain. Trimming stripped 3 bases from V and 3 bases from J, with 13 bases between. Per germline, CDR1 SGDLS and CDR2 YYNGEE. CDR3 length: 15 residues. CDR3 coding DNA: TGTGCCAGCAGCGATGAGGGAGGGAATGGAAACACCATATATTTT. Translation gives CASSDEGGNGNTIYF.